This entry describes one T cell receptor beta chain. Antigen: not known. Clones were read by immunoSEQ multiplex PCR, and TCRdb kept only the in-frame ones, dropping some. Of around 70,000 clones detected, around 79% appear once; the ten largest clones hold approximately 20%. The data originate from a study of T cell responses to AZD1222 COVID-19 vaccine. From germline, CDR1 is SGHTA and CDR2 FQGNSA. This CDR3 has 15 amino acids. Trimming shortened V by 1 base and J by 0 bases, and 7 bases separated the two germline ends. Study results and caveats: The study found Spike-specific TCR breadth and depth rose after two AZD1222 doses. The donor group comprised mostly white British people and more females; the analysis possibly underestimated clonal diversity. Nearly half of spike-specific TCRs reportedly go after variant regions that carry no mutations.

The chain combines TRBV7-2 with TRBJ1-3; D unclear. The sequences come from peripheral blood, collected on day 0 of MenACWY control vaccination. The TCR originated in an adult in good health. The CDR3 region is CASSLDAASGNTIYF. The CDR3 DNA reads as TGTGCCAGCAGCTTAGACGCAGCCTCTGGAAACACCATATATTTT. Drawing the rest from reference TRBV7-2 and TRBJ1-3, the complete variable domain is GAGVSQSPSNKVTEKGKDVELRCDPISGHTALYWYRQSLGQGLEFLIYFQGNSAPDKSGLPSDRFSAERTGGSVSTLTIQRTQQEDSAVYLCASSLDAASGNTIYFGEGSWLTVV.